Here is one TCR beta chain with its context. The antigen is undetermined. The sample is drawn from a study of radiotherapy plus CTLA-4 blockade in lung cancer. Produced via immunoSEQ multiplex PCR; TCRdb's table is partial and in-frame only. The table has around 42,000 clones, 63% seen once. This CDR3 contains 16 residues. V was trimmed by 6 bases and J by 4 bases, leaving 21 bases between them. Per germline, CDR1 PRHDT and CDR2 FYEKMQ (reference sequence). Study-level points and caveats: Clones derived from tumor TCRs expanded in blood after radiotherapy plus ipilimumab.

Ipilimumab-mediated CTLA-4 blockade plus focal radiation was given to patients having chemo-refractory metastatic non-small-cell lung cancer. The source material was peripheral blood, sampled from a patient treated with radiotherapy plus ipilimumab. This TCR was sampled from a human donor with non-small cell lung cancer who had a partial response to radiotherapy plus ipilimumab. The chain carries TRBV13 and TRBJ1-2; no clear D. The CDR3 here is CASSLRVSGLSYGYTF. DNA of the CDR3: TGTGCCAGCAGTCTTCGTGTCTCGGGTCTGAGCTATGGCTACACCTTC.